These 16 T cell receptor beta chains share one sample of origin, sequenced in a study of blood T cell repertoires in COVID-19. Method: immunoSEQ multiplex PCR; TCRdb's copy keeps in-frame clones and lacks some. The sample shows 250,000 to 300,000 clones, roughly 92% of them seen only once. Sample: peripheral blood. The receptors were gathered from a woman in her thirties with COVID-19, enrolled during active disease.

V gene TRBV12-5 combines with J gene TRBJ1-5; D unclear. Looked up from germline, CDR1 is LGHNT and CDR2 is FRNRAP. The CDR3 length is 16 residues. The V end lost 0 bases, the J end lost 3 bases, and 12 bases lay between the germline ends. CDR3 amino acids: CASGLVAAGSNQPQHF. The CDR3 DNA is TGTGCTAGTGGTTTGGTAGCTGCGGGTTCCAATCAGCCCCAGCATTTT. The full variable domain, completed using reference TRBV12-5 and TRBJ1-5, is DARVTQTPRHKVTEMGQEVTMRCQPILGHNTVFWYRQTMMQGLELLAYFRNRAPLDDSGMPKDRFSAEMPDATLATLKIQPSEPRDSAVYFCASGLVAAGSNQPQHFGDGTRLSIL.

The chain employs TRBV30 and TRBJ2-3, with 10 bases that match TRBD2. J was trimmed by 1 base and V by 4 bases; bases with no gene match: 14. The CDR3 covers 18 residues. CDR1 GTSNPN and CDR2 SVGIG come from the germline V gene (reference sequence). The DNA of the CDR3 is TGTGCCTGGACCCTCTTGGGAGATCTAGCGGGAGGCACAGATACGCAGTATTTT. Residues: CAWTLLGDLAGGTDTQYF. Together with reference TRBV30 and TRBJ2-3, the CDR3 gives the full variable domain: SQTIHQWPATLVQPVGSPLSLECTVEGTSNPNLYWYRQAAGRGLQLLFYSVGIGQISSEVPQNLSASRPQDRQFILSSKKLLLSDSGFYLCAWTLLGDLAGGTDTQYFGPGTRLTVL.

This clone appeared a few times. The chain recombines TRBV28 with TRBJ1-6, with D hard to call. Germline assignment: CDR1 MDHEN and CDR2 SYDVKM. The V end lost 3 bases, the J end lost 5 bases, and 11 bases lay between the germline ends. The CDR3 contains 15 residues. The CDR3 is CASSFSNSNNSPLHF. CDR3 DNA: TGTGCCAGCAGTTTCAGCAACAGTAATAATTCACCCCTCCACTTT.

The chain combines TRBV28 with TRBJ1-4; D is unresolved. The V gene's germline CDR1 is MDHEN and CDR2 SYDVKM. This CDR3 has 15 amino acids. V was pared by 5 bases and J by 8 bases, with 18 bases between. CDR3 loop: CASSPGGVSREKLFF. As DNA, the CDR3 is TGTGCCAGCAGTCCCGGCGGGGTCAGTAGAGAAAAACTGTTTTTT. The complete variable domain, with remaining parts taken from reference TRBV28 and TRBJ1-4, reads DVKVTQSSRYLVKRTGEKVFLECVQDMDHENMFWYRQDPGLGLRLIYFSYDVKMKEKGDIPEGYSVSREKKERFSLILESASTNQTSMYLCASSPGGVSREKLFFGSGTQLSVL.

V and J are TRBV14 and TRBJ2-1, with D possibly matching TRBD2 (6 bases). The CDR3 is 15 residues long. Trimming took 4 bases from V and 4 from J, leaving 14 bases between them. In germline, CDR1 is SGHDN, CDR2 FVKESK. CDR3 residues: CASSPAGRAYNEQFF. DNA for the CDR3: TGTGCCAGCAGCCCAGCGGGTCGAGCTTACAATGAGCAGTTCTTC.

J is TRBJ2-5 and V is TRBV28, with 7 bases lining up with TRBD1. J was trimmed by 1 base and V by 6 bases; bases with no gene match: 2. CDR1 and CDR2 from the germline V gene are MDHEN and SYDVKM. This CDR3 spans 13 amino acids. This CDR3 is CASRDRSQETQYF. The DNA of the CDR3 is TGTGCCAGCAGGGACAGGTCCCAAGAGACCCAGTACTTC.

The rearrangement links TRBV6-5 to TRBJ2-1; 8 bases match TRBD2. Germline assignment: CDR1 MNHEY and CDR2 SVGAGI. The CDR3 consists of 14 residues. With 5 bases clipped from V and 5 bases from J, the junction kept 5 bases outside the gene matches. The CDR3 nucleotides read TGTGCCAGCAGTATTGGACTAGCCAACAATGAGCAGTTCTTC. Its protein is CASSIGLANNEQFF.

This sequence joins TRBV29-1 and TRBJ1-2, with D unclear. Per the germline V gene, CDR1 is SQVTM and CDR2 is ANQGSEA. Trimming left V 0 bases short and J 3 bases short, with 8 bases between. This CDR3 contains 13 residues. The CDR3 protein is CSVEDSQHYGYTF. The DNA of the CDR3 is TGCAGCGTTGAAGATAGCCAGCACTATGGCTACACCTTC.

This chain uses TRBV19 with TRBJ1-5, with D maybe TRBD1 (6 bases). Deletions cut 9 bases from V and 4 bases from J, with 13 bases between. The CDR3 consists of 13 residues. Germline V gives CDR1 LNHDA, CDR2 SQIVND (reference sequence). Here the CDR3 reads CASRQAPNQPQHF. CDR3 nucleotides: TGTGCCAGCCGACAGGCGCCTAATCAGCCCCAGCATTTT.

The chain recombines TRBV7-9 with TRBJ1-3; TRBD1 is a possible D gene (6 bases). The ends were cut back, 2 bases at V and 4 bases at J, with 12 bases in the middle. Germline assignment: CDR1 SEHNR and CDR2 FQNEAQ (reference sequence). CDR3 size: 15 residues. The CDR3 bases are TGTGCCAGCAGCTTAACACAGGGTGGAGGAAACACCATATATTTT. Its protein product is CASSLTQGGGNTIYF.

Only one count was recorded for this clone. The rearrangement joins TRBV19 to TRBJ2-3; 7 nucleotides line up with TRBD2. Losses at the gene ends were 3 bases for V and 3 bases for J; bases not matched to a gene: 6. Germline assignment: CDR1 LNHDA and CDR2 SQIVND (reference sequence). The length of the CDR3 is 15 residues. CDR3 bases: TGTGCCAGTAGTATTGGCGGGAGAGGAACAGATACGCAGTATTTT. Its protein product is CASSIGGRGTDTQYF.

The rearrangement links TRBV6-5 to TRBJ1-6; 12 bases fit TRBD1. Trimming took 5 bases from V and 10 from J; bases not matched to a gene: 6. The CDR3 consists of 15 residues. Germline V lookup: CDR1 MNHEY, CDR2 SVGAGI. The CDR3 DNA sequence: TGTGCCAGCAGTCCGGGACAGGGGGCTTGGTCACCCCTCCACTTT. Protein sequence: CASSPGQGAWSPLHF.

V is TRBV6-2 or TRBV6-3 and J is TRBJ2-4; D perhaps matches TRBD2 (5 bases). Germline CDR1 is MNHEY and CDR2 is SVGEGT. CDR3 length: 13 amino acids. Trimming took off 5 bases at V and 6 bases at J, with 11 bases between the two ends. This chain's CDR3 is CASSPYGLNIQYF. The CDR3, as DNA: TGTGCCAGCAGTCCCTACGGACTAAACATTCAGTACTTC.

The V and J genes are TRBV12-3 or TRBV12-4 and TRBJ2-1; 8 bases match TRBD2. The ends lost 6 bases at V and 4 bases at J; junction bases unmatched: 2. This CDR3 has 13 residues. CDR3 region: CASRTSGYNEQFF. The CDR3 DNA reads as TGTGCCAGCAGAACTAGCGGTTACAATGAGCAGTTCTTC.

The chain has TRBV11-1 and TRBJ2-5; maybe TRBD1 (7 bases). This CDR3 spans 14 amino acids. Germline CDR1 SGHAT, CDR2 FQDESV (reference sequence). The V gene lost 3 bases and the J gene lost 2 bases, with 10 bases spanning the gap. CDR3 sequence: CASSFAGGQETQYF. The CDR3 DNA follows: TGTGCCAGCAGCTTCGCAGGGGGGCAAGAGACCCAGTACTTC. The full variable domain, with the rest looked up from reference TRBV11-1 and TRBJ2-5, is EAEVAQSPRYKITEKSQAVAFWCDPISGHATLYWYRQILGQGPELLVQFQDESVVDDSQLPKDRFSAERLKGVDSTLKIQPAELGDSAMYLCASSFAGGQETQYFGPGTRLLVL.

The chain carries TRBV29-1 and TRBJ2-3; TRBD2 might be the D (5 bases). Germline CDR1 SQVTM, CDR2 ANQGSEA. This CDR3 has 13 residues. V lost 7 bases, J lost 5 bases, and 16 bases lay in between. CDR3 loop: CSAEGFGKDTQYF. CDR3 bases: TGCAGCGCTGAGGGATTCGGGAAAGATACGCAGTATTTT.